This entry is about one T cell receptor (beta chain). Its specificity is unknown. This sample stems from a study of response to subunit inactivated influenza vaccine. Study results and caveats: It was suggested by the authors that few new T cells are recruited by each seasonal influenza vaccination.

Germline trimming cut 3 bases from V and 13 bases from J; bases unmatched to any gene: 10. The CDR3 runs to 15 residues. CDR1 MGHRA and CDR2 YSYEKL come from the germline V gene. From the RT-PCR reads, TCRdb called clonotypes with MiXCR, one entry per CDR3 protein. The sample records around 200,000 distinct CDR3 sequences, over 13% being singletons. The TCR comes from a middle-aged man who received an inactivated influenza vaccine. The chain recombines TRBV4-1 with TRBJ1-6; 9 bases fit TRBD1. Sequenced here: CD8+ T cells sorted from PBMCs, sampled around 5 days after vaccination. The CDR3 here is CASSQTGTGTYPLHF. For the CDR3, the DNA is TGCGCCAGCAGCCAGACCGGGACAGGGACCTATCCCCTCCACTTT.